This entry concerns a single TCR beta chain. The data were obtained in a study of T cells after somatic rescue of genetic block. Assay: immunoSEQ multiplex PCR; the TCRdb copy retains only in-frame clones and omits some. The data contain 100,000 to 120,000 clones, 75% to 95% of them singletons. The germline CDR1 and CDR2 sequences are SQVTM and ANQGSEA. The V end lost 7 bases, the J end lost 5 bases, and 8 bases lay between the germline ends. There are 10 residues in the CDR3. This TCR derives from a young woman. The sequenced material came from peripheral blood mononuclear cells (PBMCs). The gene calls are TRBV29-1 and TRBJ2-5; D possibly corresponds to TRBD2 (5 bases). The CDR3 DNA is TGCAGCGGTGGGGAGGAGACCCAGTACTTC. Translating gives CSGGEETQYF.